What follows are 21 T cell receptor beta chains derived from one specimen sequenced in a study of chemoradiotherapy in HPV16-positive cancers. Only in-frame clones appear in the TCRdb table, and some are missing; sequencing was by immunoSEQ multiplex PCR. The table has under 7,500 clones, approximately 93% seen once. The specimen was blood, collected from a patient who underwent chemoradiotherapy. The receptors originated from a human donor with HPV-associated anogenital cancer.

This clone appeared once. The gene calls are TRBV5-1 and TRBJ2-7; a weak D match, TRBD1 (6 bases). This CDR3 region has 14 residues. V was trimmed by 0 bases and J by 6 bases, leaving 13 bases between them. The germline V gene has CDR1 SGHRS and CDR2 YFSETQ. CDR3 amino acids: CASSLDRVDREQYF. CDR3 DNA sequence: TGCGCCAGCAGCTTGGACAGGGTAGATCGCGAGCAGTACTTC. The whole variable domain, remainder taken from reference TRBV5-1 and TRBJ2-7, is KAGVTQTPRYLIKTRGQQVTLSCSPISGHRSVSWYQQTPGQGLQFLFEYFSETQRNKGNFPGRFSGRQFSNSRSEMNVSTLELGDSALYLCASSLDRVDREQYFGPGTRLTVT.

This sequence joins TRBV7-3 and TRBJ2-7; D not certain. V lost 2 bases and J 7 bases, leaving 12 bases between the germline ends. The CDR3 totals 13 residues. CDR1 and CDR2 (germline): SGHTA, FQGTGA. The CDR3, as DNA: TGTGCCAGCAGCTTATCGCGGTCCGGGGAGCAGTACTTC. Its protein is CASSLSRSGEQYF.

In this sample, this clone turned up once. The chain joins TRBV5-6 to TRBJ1-1; D gene uncertain. From germline, CDR1 is SGHDT and CDR2 YYEEEE. This CDR3 is built from 16 residues. V lost 1 base, J lost 0 bases, and 13 bases lay in between. CDR3 sequence reads: CASSLYIGRMNTEAFF. The CDR3 nucleotides are TGTGCCAGCAGCTTGTATATAGGACGGATGAACACTGAAGCTTTCTTT.

The chain combines TRBV28 with TRBJ1-2, with TRBD1 identical over 9 bases. J lost 9 bases, V lost 2 bases, and 4 bases had no gene match. The germline V gene has CDR1 MDHEN and CDR2 SYDVKM. The CDR3 length is 13 residues. The CDR3 loop reads CASSLGDRESYTF. The DNA for the CDR3 is TGTGCCAGCAGTTTAGGGGACAGGGAGAGCTACACCTTC.

V usage is TRBV19 and J usage is TRBJ2-1, with 13 bases lining up with TRBD2. The CDR3 loop spans 20 amino acids. The trim removed 6 bases at V and 0 bases at J, leaving 14 bases unmatched. Germline CDR1 reads LNHDA; CDR2 reads SQIVND (reference sequence). CDR3 sequence (DNA): TGTGCCAGTAGCCCCGCCCTGGGACTAGCGGGAAGGAGCTCCTACAATGAGCAGTTCTTC. Residues: CASSPALGLAGRSSYNEQFF.

The V call is TRBV7-9, the J call TRBJ1-2, with 9 bases matching TRBD1. This CDR3 region has 16 residues. Germline CDR1 SEHNR, CDR2 FQNEAQ (reference sequence). Trimming at V came to 5 bases and at J to 4 bases, leaving 11 bases not matched to a gene. The CDR3 coding sequence is TGTGCCAGCAGCCCAGCCGGGACAGGGAGTCGCTATGGCTACACCTTC. Translating gives CASSPAGTGSRYGYTF.

The V and J genes are TRBV11-2 and TRBJ2-1, with TRBD2 matching 11 bases. Trimming cost V 4 bases and J 5 bases; bases outside gene matches: 4. CDR3 length: 15 residues. Germline values: CDR1 SGHAT, CDR2 FQNNGV. CDR3 sequence (DNA): TGTGCCAGCAGCTCCTTTAGCGGGAGGGACAATGAGCAGTTCTTC. This codes for CASSSFSGRDNEQFF. Complete variable domain (other parts from reference TRBV11-2 and TRBJ2-1): EAGVAQSPRYKIIEKRQSVAFWCNPISGHATLYWYQQILGQGPKLLIQFQNNGVVDDSQLPKDRFSAERLKGVDSTLKIQPAKLEDSAVYLCASSSFSGRDNEQFFGPGTRLTVL.

The chain joins TRBV2 to TRBJ1-5, with D perhaps matching TRBD1 (6 bases). Per the germline V gene, CDR1 is SNHLY and CDR2 is FYNNEI. The CDR3 length is 15 residues. Between the trimmed V and J ends, which lost 6 bases and 1 base, there was a span of 13 bases. CDR3 coding DNA: TGTGCCAGCAGCGGTACAGGGTTAAGCAATCAGCCCCAGCATTTT. Amino acid sequence: CASSGTGLSNQPQHF. The full variable domain, its missing parts supplied by reference TRBV2 and TRBJ1-5, is EPEVTQTPSHQVTQMGQEVILRCVPISNHLYFYWYRQILGQKVEFLVSFYNNEISEKSEIFDDQFSVERPDGSNFTLKIRSTKLEDSAMYFCASSGTGLSNQPQHFGDGTRLSIL.

The chain carries TRBV7-3 and TRBJ2-1; 10 bases agree with TRBD2. V was pared by 0 bases and J by 7 bases, with 6 bases of the junction left unmatched. Germline loops: CDR1 SGHTA, CDR2 FQGTGA. This CDR3 comprises 16 residues. CDR3 sequence: CASSLTPSGSANEQFF. The CDR3 coding sequence is TGTGCCAGCAGCTTAACCCCTAGCGGGAGCGCGAATGAGCAGTTCTTC.

The chain couples TRBV6-1 to TRBJ1-2, with TRBD1 matching 11 bases. The germline V gene encodes CDR1 MNHNS and CDR2 SASEGT. The ends lost 4 bases at V and 6 bases at J; junction bases unmatched: 7. The CDR3 extends over 15 amino acids. For the CDR3, the DNA is TGTGCCAGCAGTGGTGGGACAGGGGGGCCGCATGGCTACACCTTC. It specifies CASSGGTGGPHGYTF.

J is TRBJ1-5 and V is TRBV15; tentative D call: TRBD1 (6 bases). The CDR3 is made up of 16 amino acids. The V gene's germline CDR1 is LNHNV and CDR2 YYDKDF (reference sequence). The ends were cut back, 1 base at V and 3 bases at J, with 13 bases in the middle. The CDR3 region is CATSRGQGINNQPQHF. For the CDR3, the DNA is TGTGCCACCAGCAGAGGGCAGGGGATTAACAATCAGCCCCAGCATTTT.

The J gene is TRBJ2-3, the V gene TRBV12-2; TRBD2, the table's D call, was not compared with the DNA. TRBV12-2 is classified as a pseudogene. CDR3 length: 17 amino acids. The CDR3 region has the DNA TGTGCAAGTCCCCCCGTCCCTAAGCGGGAAGGCACAGATACGCAGTATTTT. It encodes CASPPVPKREGTDTQYF.

This clone was detected once. The chain carries TRBV2 and TRBJ1-2; TRBD1 matches at 7 bases. Trimming took 3 bases from V and 8 from J; bases not matched to a gene: 3. From germline, CDR1 is SNHLY and CDR2 FYNNEI. The CDR3 runs to 12 residues. CDR3 nucleotides: TGTGCCAGCAGTGACAGGGGGTGGGGCTACACCTTC. It specifies CASSDRGWGYTF.

The chain is built from TRBV7-2 and TRBJ1-2, with a possible D match to TRBD1 (6 bases). This CDR3 region has 15 residues. Trimming removed 4 bases from V and 3 bases from J, with 15 bases in between. From germline, CDR1 is SGHTA and CDR2 FQGNSA. Written as DNA, the CDR3 is TGTGCCAGCAGCTCTCGTAGGGGGATCGACTATGGCTACACCTTC. Protein product: CASSSRRGIDYGYTF. Full variable domain (rest looked up from reference TRBV7-2 and TRBJ1-2): GAGVSQSPSNKVTEKGKDVELRCDPISGHTALYWYRQSLGQGLEFLIYFQGNSAPDKSGLPSDRFSAERTGGSVSTLTIQRTQQEDSAVYLCASSSRRGIDYGYTFGSGTRLTVV.

The rearrangement uses TRBV5-4 and TRBJ2-1; no reliable D call. This CDR3 is 15 amino acids long. V was trimmed by 1 base and J by 0 bases, leaving 8 bases between them. CDR1 SGHNT and CDR2 YYREEE come from the germline V gene (reference sequence). As DNA, the CDR3 is TGTGCCAGCAGCTTGTCCTCTACCTCCTACAATGAGCAGTTCTTC. Its translation: CASSLSSTSYNEQFF. The full variable domain, in which reference TRBV5-4 and TRBJ2-1 provide the parts outside the CDR3, is ETGVTQSPTHLIKTRGQQVTLRCSSQSGHNTVSWYQQALGQGPQFIFQYYREEENGRGNFPPRFSGLQFPNYSSELNVNALELDDSALYLCASSLSSTSYNEQFFGPGTRLTVL.

The rearrangement uses TRBV6-4 and TRBJ2-1; perhaps TRBD2 as D (5 bases). The CDR3 sequence is 15 residues long. Trimming left V 2 bases short and J 2 bases short, with 10 bases between. Germline V gene lookup returns CDR1 MRHNA and CDR2 SNTAGT. CDR3 DNA sequence: TGTGCCAGCAGTGACCGATCCGGGACCTACAATGAGCAGTTCTTC. This gives the protein CASSDRSGTYNEQFF.

The rearrangement uses TRBV11-2 and TRBJ2-2, with D maybe TRBD2 (7 bases). The germline gives CDR1 SGHAT, CDR2 FQNNGV. V lost 4 bases to trimming and J lost 5 bases, with 20 bases between them. The length of the CDR3 is 17 residues. The CDR3 protein is CASSSQGGAGRTGELFF. In DNA form, the CDR3 reads TGTGCCAGCAGCTCCCAAGGGGGGGCAGGGCGGACCGGGGAGCTGTTTTTT.

The CDR3 DNA follows: TGCGCCAGCAGTCAATGGGACAGGGAACATAGCAATCAGCCCCAGCATTTT. Protein: CASSQWDREHSNQPQHF. This chain joins TRBV23-1 and TRBJ1-5; 9 bases match TRBD1. TRBV23-1 falls under the ORF class, with uncertain function. The CDR3 has 17 residues. The V segment lost 1 base and the J segment 0 bases; nucleotides outside the gene matches: 4.

V and J are TRBV5-4 and TRBJ1-1; D is ambiguous. The germline CDR1 and CDR2 sequences are SGHNT and YYREEE (reference sequence). The germline V and J ends were trimmed by 0 bases and 1 base, with 10 bases remaining between them. The CDR3 covers 15 residues. CDR3 amino acids: CASSLDPVSNTEAFF. The CDR3 DNA is TGTGCCAGCAGCTTGGACCCCGTCTCGAACACTGAAGCTTTCTTT. Filled out from reference TRBV5-4 and TRBJ1-1, the complete variable domain reads ETGVTQSPTHLIKTRGQQVTLRCSSQSGHNTVSWYQQALGQGPQFIFQYYREEENGRGNFPPRFSGLQFPNYSSELNVNALELDDSALYLCASSLDPVSNTEAFFGQGTRLTVV.

The chain combines TRBV7-9 with TRBJ1-6, with D unclear. Germline V gene data show CDR1 as SEHNR and CDR2 as FQNEAQ (reference sequence). V lost 2 bases, J lost 2 bases, and 13 bases lay in between. The CDR3 contains 17 residues. The chain's CDR3 is CASSLSSGLTYNSPLHF. CDR3 in DNA: TGTGCCAGCAGCTTATCTTCAGGATTAACCTATAATTCACCCCTCCACTTT.

The chain employs TRBV18 and TRBJ1-1; weak D call: TRBD1 (6 bases). This CDR3 comprises 16 residues. V lost 2 bases and J lost 1, with 14 bases in between. The germline CDR1 and CDR2 sequences are KGHSH and LQKENI. CDR3: CASSPGGGGWNTEAFF. Here the CDR3 DNA reads TGTGCCAGCTCACCAGGGGGGGGCGGATGGAACACTGAAGCTTTCTTT.